The rows below give T cell receptor beta chains drawn from one sample of a study of identical twins. From the 5' RACE reads, TCRdb called clonotypes with MiXCR, one entry per CDR3 protein. The sample carries 700,000 to 950,000 distinct CDR3 sequences, approximately 13% recorded once. A further study also used this sample, focusing on yellow fever vaccine responses in identical twins.

Source material: PBMCs. All receptors come from a woman younger than 35 in good health. Both conserved end residues are part of each CDR3. D genes are given only for firm matches. Only some rows state a clone size, as once, few, many or a class for expanded clones.

v_call: TRBV27
j_call: TRBJ2-7
d_call: TRBD1
clone_size: few
cdr3_aa: CATQTRDRALSEQYF
cdr3_nt: TGTGCCACCCAGACCCGGGACAGGGCCTTATCCGAGCAGTACTTC

v_call: TRBV29-1
j_call: TRBJ2-5
d_call: -
clone_size: many
cdr3_aa: CSDRLGSETQYF
cdr3_nt: TGCAGCGACAGACTAGGTAGTGAGACCCAGTACTTC

v_call: TRBV3-1
j_call: TRBJ2-5
d_call: -
clone_size: -
cdr3_aa: CASSQGGAGETQYF
cdr3_nt: TGTGCCAGCAGCCAGGGGGGAGCCGGAGAGACCCAGTACTTC

v_call: TRBV28
j_call: TRBJ2-7
d_call: -
clone_size: -
cdr3_aa: CASSLLLGRDTYYEQYF
cdr3_nt: TGTGCCAGCAGTTTATTATTGGGGCGGGACACTTACTACGAGCAGTACTTC

v_call: TRBV20-1
j_call: TRBJ2-5
d_call: TRBD1
clone_size: -
cdr3_aa: CSARDRGRLETQYF
cdr3_nt: TGCAGTGCTAGAGACAGGGGGCGCTTGGAGACCCAGTACTTC

v_call: TRBV29-1
j_call: TRBJ2-6
d_call: -
clone_size: few
cdr3_aa: CSVQTGSGANVLTF
cdr3_nt: TGCAGCGTACAAACAGGGTCTGGGGCCAACGTCCTGACTTTC

v_call: TRBV3-1
j_call: TRBJ2-1
d_call: TRBD2
clone_size: many
cdr3_aa: CASSLPLAQGSYNEQFF
cdr3_nt: TGTGCCAGCAGCCTCCCACTAGCGCAAGGCTCCTACAATGAGCAGTTCTTC

v_call: TRBV12-3/TRBV12-4
j_call: TRBJ1-4
d_call: -
clone_size: many
cdr3_aa: CAIQGEKLFF
cdr3_nt: TGTGCCATCCAGGGTGAAAAACTGTTTTTT

v_call: TRBV3-1
j_call: TRBJ2-7
d_call: -
clone_size: -
cdr3_aa: CASSYLGNEQYF
cdr3_nt: TGTGCCAGCAGCTATCTCGGCAACGAGCAGTACTTC

v_call: TRBV2
j_call: TRBJ2-1
d_call: TRBD2
clone_size: once
cdr3_aa: CASSALAGGPLSYNEQFF
cdr3_nt: TGTGCCAGCAGCGCACTAGCGGGGGGTCCCCTATCTTACAATGAGCAGTTCTTC

v_call: TRBV5-1
j_call: TRBJ2-2
d_call: -
clone_size: -
cdr3_aa: CASRPPQAANTGELFF
cdr3_nt: TGCGCCAGCAGGCCCCCACAAGCGGCGAACACCGGGGAGCTGTTTTTT

v_call: TRBV5-1
j_call: TRBJ2-5
d_call: -
clone_size: -
cdr3_aa: CASSTGLSYVETQYF
cdr3_nt: TGCGCCAGCAGCACAGGACTGTCATACGTCGAGACCCAGTACTTC

v_call: TRBV6-2/TRBV6-3
j_call: TRBJ2-4
d_call: -
clone_size: few
cdr3_aa: CASSYAPTVLAKNIQYF
cdr3_nt: TGTGCCAGCAGTTACGCCCCGACAGTACTAGCCAAAAACATTCAGTACTTC